This record concerns one T cell receptor (beta chain) sequence. Its specificity is not known. Every donor was a healthy person donating bone marrow. The PCR was carried out with 60 Vbeta primers and 13 Jbeta primers. Only in-frame clones appear in the TCRdb table, and some are missing; sequencing was by immunoSEQ multiplex PCR. This table holds 150,000 to 200,000 clones, over 65% found once. The data derive from a study of cytomegalovirus exposure and HLA in healthy donors. With 6 bases clipped from V and 5 bases from J, the junction kept 7 bases outside the gene matches. The CDR3 runs 14 residues. CDR1 and CDR2 from the germline V gene are KGHSH and LQKENI. Overall study findings and caveats: One later analysis reportedly identified an Asian-associated ancestry cluster that showed fewer N-insertions than the roughly 600-donor mean. CMV antigen specificity was confirmed in vitro for three CMV-associated chains. Rare sequences made up most TCRs, while some public TCRs were found in many donors.

The origin of this receptor is a man younger than 35 in good health and CMV-seropositive. The chain carries TRBV18 and TRBJ1-1; TRBD1 aligns across 9 bases. The sample was PBMCs. CDR3 sequence: CASSPGQGLTEAFF. The CDR3, as DNA: TGTGCCAGCTCGCCGGGACAGGGATTGACTGAAGCTTTCTTT.